The clone carrying this TCR beta chain was recorded a few times. The source material, RNA transcripts, was used to amplify TCR beta CDR3 regions. First-round RT-PCR targeting the TCR CDR3 was performed with the HTBI primer set. TCRdb re-analysed the multiplex PCR reads in MiXCR, keeping a single row per CDR3 protein. The sample has approximately 220,000 distinct CDR3 sequences, about a sixth seen once. This specimen belongs to a study of T cells in Graves' hyperthyroidism and ophthalmopathy. Patients counted as stable if ophthalmopathy did not develop within 18 months. The TCR sequence derives from a man aged 40-50 years with Graves' hyperthyroidism. Material: blood.

CDR3 protein: CARTASNQPQHF. DNA of the CDR3: TGTGCCAGAACAGCAAGCAATCAGCCCCAGCATTTT. The chain carries TRBV19 and TRBJ1-5; no clear D. In germline, CDR1 is LNHDA, CDR2 SQIVND (reference sequence). V dropped 9 bases and J dropped 1 base, with 7 bases sitting between them. This CDR3 region has 12 residues.